The sequence of this TCR beta chain was determined in a study of post-analysis software for immune sequencing data. Germline V gene data show CDR1 as SEHNR and CDR2 as FQNEAQ (reference sequence). The V and J ends lost 5 bases and 3 bases respectively, with 14 bases between them. The CDR3 consists of 14 residues. This clonotype appeared a few times. Its antigen is not identified. The TCR beta cDNA libraries contained unique molecular identifiers. TCRdb processed the PCR reads anew with MiXCR; each CDR3 protein has one entry. Of roughly 800,000 distinct CDR3 sequences listed, around 50% are singletons. General study points: Samples prepared in the same batch strongly co-clustered by F measure. A few TRBV segments occurring more often in patients than controls included TRBV5-6, TRBV5-1 and TRBV20-1.

The receptor's source is a girl aged 10 to 17 with multiple sclerosis. The sample comprised blood. The rearrangement joins TRBV7-9 to TRBJ2-7; possibly TRBD1 or TRBD2 for D (5 bases each). CDR3 residues: CASSPSGTNYEQYF. The CDR3 DNA follows: TGTGCCAGCAGCCCATCCGGGACCAACTACGAGCAGTACTTC.